This is a list of T cell receptor beta chains from one sample in a study of early T cells in non-severe SARS-CoV-2 infection. TCRdb reprocessed the 5' RACE reads with MiXCR, giving one entry per CDR3 protein. The top ten hold 3.2% of the sample, which has some 66,000 distinct CDR3 sequences, roughly 9.1% seen once. Sequenced sample: whole blood. These receptors came from an adult who was a healthcare worker with PCR-confirmed SARS-CoV-2 infection or an uninfected control (not recorded which). Both conserved end residues are part of each CDR3. The D gene is left open where the match is weak. Some rows have no size entry. The others give once, few or many, or a class for an expanded clone.

TRBV3-1,TRBJ2-7,.,TRBD2,TGTGCCAGCAGCCAAGGGCGGGAGGCTGTGCCCTACGAGCAGTACTTC,CASSQGREAVPYEQYF
TRBV30,TRBJ2-2,.,TRBD2,TGTGCCTGGAGCCCCCGACTAGCGGGAATAACCGGGGAGCTGTTTTTT,CAWSPRLAGITGELFF
TRBV7-2,TRBJ2-7,.,TRBD2,TGTGCCAGCAGCTGGGGACTAGCGGGCTACGAGCAGTACTTC,CASSWGLAGYEQYF
TRBV20-1,TRBJ2-7,many,.,TGCAGTGCCCGGCGGGCCCAGAACTACGAGCAGTACTTC,CSARRAQNYEQYF
TRBV28,TRBJ2-1,.,.,TGTGCCAGCAGTGGGGGCTACATGGGTGAGCAGTTCTTC,CASSGGYMGEQFF
TRBV21-1,TRBJ2-7,many,.,TGTGCCAGCAGCAAAGCAAAAGACGCAGGGAAAGTCGGGTGCTACGAGCAGTACTTC,CASSKAKDAGKVGCYEQYF
TRBV4-3,TRBJ2-3,few,.,TGCGCCAGCAGCCAGAGTACAGTCCCAACAGATACGCAGTATTTT,CASSQSTVPTDTQYF
TRBV7-2,TRBJ2-5,.,TRBD1,TGTGCCAGCAGCCAACGGGACAGGATAGAGACCCAGTACTTC,CASSQRDRIETQYF
TRBV12-3/TRBV12-4,TRBJ2-4,many,.,TGTGCCAGCAGTTGGGCAGCCAAAAACATTCAGTACTTC,CASSWAAKNIQYF
TRBV5-1,TRBJ2-7,few,.,TGCGCCAGCAGCTTGGAATTCTCCCAGGGATCCTACGAGCAGTACTTC,CASSLEFSQGSYEQYF
TRBV27,TRBJ2-5,.,TRBD1,TGTGCCAGCAGTCGGGACAGACTGGTGCAAGAGACCCAGTACTTC,CASSRDRLVQETQYF
TRBV14,TRBJ2-3,few,TRBD2,TGTGCCAGCAGCCCTCCCGCGGGGCGGGAGATCACAGATACGCAGTATTTT,CASSPPAGREITDTQYF
TRBV9,TRBJ2-2,few,.,TGTGCCAGCAGCGTAGGTATGGACCCGAGCACCGGGGAGCTGTTTTTT,CASSVGMDPSTGELFF
TRBV5-1,TRBJ2-7,few,.,TGCGCCAGCAGCTTGGCTTATAGTCTGGGCGAGCAGTACTTC,CASSLAYSLGEQYF
TRBV7-9,TRBJ2-3,few,.,TGTGCCAGCAGCGACCAGGGACTCTTTAGCACAGATACGCAGTATTTT,CASSDQGLFSTDTQYF
TRBV5-1,TRBJ2-7,few,.,TGCGCCAGCAGCTTCGGGACCCCAGGTAATGAGCAGTACTTC,CASSFGTPGNEQYF
TRBV3-1,TRBJ2-1,many,TRBD2,TGTGCCAGCACCTCTAGCGGGAGGGGTTACAATGAGCAGTTCTTC,CASTSSGRGYNEQFF
TRBV5-4,TRBJ1-1,many,.,TGTGCCAGCAGCGTGTTACAGGTATCCTACACTGAAGCTTTCTTT,CASSVLQVSYTEAFF
TRBV7-3,TRBJ2-1,medium-sized,TRBD2,TGTGCCAGCAGCGCGGGACTAGCGGGAGAGCAGTTCTTC,CASSAGLAGEQFF
TRBV25-1,TRBJ2-7,many,.,TGTGCCAGCAGTGAATCAGGTCGCCTCTCCTACGAGCAGTACTTC,CASSESGRLSYEQYF
TRBV5-6,TRBJ2-2,many,.,TGTGCCAGCAGCTTGTGGAGGACTGCGAACACCGGGGAGCTGTTTTTT,CASSLWRTANTGELFF
TRBV9,TRBJ2-3,.,.,TGTGCCAGCAGCGTAGCGGGAGGGGGCCCAGATACGCAGTATTTT,CASSVAGGGPDTQYF
TRBV5-1,TRBJ2-1,few,TRBD2,TGCGCCAGCAGCTTGACGGCGGGAGGGCCCCTAAATGAGCAGTTCTTC,CASSLTAGGPLNEQFF
TRBV6-5,TRBJ1-2,.,.,TGTGCCAGCAGTCCCGGGACCGAGTATGGCTACACCTTC,CASSPGTEYGYTF
TRBV9,TRBJ2-7,once,.,TGTGCCAGCAGCGTAGCTTCCGGGAACGAGCAGCTCAGCTACGAGCAGTACTTC,CASSVASGNEQLSYEQYF
TRBV5-1,TRBJ2-5,many,.,TGCGCCAGCAGCACCGGACCCCTAAGCGGCCAAGAGACCCAGTACTTC,CASSTGPLSGQETQYF
TRBV7-3,TRBJ2-7,few,TRBD2,TGTGCCAGCAGCCCAAACCTAGCGGCCACCTACGAGCAGTACTTC,CASSPNLAATYEQYF
TRBV28,TRBJ2-7,.,.,TGTGCCAGCTTCGGGCCCTACGAGCAGTACTTC,CASFGPYEQYF
TRBV10-1,TRBJ2-7,.,TRBD2,TGCGCCAGCAGTGGGGGGCTAGCGGGAAAGGACCGCTACGAGCAGTACTTC,CASSGGLAGKDRYEQYF
TRBV7-2,TRBJ1-5,few,.,TGTGCCAGCAGCCCAAGACTGAGAACGGGGCAGCCCCAGCATTTT,CASSPRLRTGQPQHF
TRBV29-1,TRBJ2-4,.,TRBD1,TGCAGCGTCAAGACAGGGTATAGGGACATTCAGTACTTC,CSVKTGYRDIQYF
TRBV20-1,TRBJ2-3,.,.,TGCAGTGCTAGAGTGGGAGGGGGGGGAAATACGCAGTATTTT,CSARVGGGGNTQYF
TRBV7-2,TRBJ2-7,many,.,TGTGCCAGCAGCTTATATACAGGGCCCTACGAGCAGTACTTC,CASSLYTGPYEQYF
TRBV5-5,TRBJ2-1,.,TRBD2,TGTGCCAGCAGCATCGGGGCGGGAGAAGTCCTCGACAATGAGCAGTTCTTC,CASSIGAGEVLDNEQFF
TRBV12-3/TRBV12-4,TRBJ1-5,few,.,TGTGCCAGCAGAAGGGCCCTCTTCGAGCCCCAGCATTTT,CASRRALFEPQHF
TRBV3-1,TRBJ2-7,.,TRBD2,TGTGCCAGCAGCCACGATAGCGGGTCCTACGAGCAGTACTTC,CASSHDSGSYEQYF
TRBV2,TRBJ2-3,.,.,TGTGCCAGCAGTGAGGGGGATACGCAGTATTTT,CASSEGDTQYF
TRBV5-8,TRBJ2-1,.,TRBD2,TGTGCCAGCAGCTTAAGCGGGAGTAATGAGCAGTTCTTC,CASSLSGSNEQFF
TRBV2,TRBJ2-1,few,TRBD1,TGTGCCAGCAGAGAAACGGGACAGGGATTTGATGAGCAGTTCTTC,CASRETGQGFDEQFF
TRBV7-7,TRBJ2-5,few,.,TGTGCCAGCAGCTTAGAGACGGGGCCGAGGACCCAGTACTTC,CASSLETGPRTQYF
TRBV7-6,TRBJ2-3,many,.,TGTGCCAGCAGCCTAAGGGGGGGCGAGACAGATACGCAGTATTTT,CASSLRGGETDTQYF
TRBV10-2,TRBJ2-3,.,.,TGCGCCAGCAGTGCCTGGGGGATGTCTACAGATACGCAGTATTTT,CASSAWGMSTDTQYF
TRBV20-1,TRBJ1-2,few,TRBD1,TGCAGTGCTAGAGGATCAGGGGGAGTGGGCTATGGCTACACCTTC,CSARGSGGVGYGYTF
TRBV18,TRBJ2-7,few,.,TGTGCCGGCTCACCCCTACAGGGCCCCGGGTACGAGCAGTACTTC,CAGSPLQGPGYEQYF
TRBV6-5,TRBJ1-5,.,.,TGTGCCAGCAGTTACTCGAGTGCCCCAGGACAGCCCCAGCATTTT,CASSYSSAPGQPQHF
TRBV12-3/TRBV12-4,TRBJ2-2,.,.,TGTGCCAGCAGTTGGGTCGCAAACACCGGGGAGCTGTTTTTT,CASSWVANTGELFF
TRBV7-9,TRBJ2-5,.,.,TGTGCCAGCAGCCCGACCCACCCTATGGAGACCCAGTACTTC,CASSPTHPMETQYF
TRBV7-2,TRBJ2-7,.,TRBD2,TGTGCCAGCAGCGGGGGCTTGGCTAGCGGGGTGTACGAGCAGTACTTC,CASSGGLASGVYEQYF
TRBV29-1,TRBJ1-1,.,.,TGCAGCGTTGAAGGGGCAGGGAAGGGCACTGAAGCTTTCTTT,CSVEGAGKGTEAFF
TRBV20-1,TRBJ2-1,many,.,TGCAGTGCAGGCGGAATCTATGATTTGTTCTTC,CSAGGIYDLFF
TRBV5-1,TRBJ2-1,few,.,TGCGCCAGCAGCTTGGATCCGGGACCCTCCTACAATGAGCAGTTCTTC,CASSLDPGPSYNEQFF